These T cell receptor beta chains were read from a single sample in a study of OX40 agonist ivuxolimab in advanced cancers. Clones were sequenced by immunoSEQ multiplex PCR, and TCRdb holds only the in-frame ones, with some missing. The data contain tens of thousands of clones, 85% of them singletons. Sequenced material: CD4+ or CD8+ T cells sorted from blood, taken in a trial of the OX40 agonist ivuxolimab. These receptors all come from an adult with an advanced solid tumor such as melanoma, head and neck, liver or kidney cancer. Both conserved end residues are part of each CDR3. A D gene is named only where the DNA matches it firmly. Clone size, where shown, is once, few, many, or a class for clones that have expanded.

len	v_gene	d_gene	j_gene	abundance	CDR3aa	CDR3nt
13	TRBV7-9	-	TRBJ1-1	few	CASSLPGGQEAFF	TGTGCCAGCAGCCTCCCCGGGGGACAAGAAGCTTTCTTT
11	TRBV7-2	-	TRBJ2-3	-	CASRVLDTQYF	TGTGCCAGCAGGGTGTTAGATACGCAGTATTTT
16	TRBV5-1	TRBD1	TRBJ1-3	-	CASRRQGGTEGNTIYF	TGCGCCAGCAGGCGACAGGGGGGGACTGAAGGAAACACCATATATTTT
13	TRBV7-3	-	TRBJ2-5	-	CASSLRNQETQYF	TGTGCCAGCAGCTTACGGAATCAAGAGACCCAGTACTTC
14	TRBV10-1	-	TRBJ1-5	-	CARQPGPIVRPQHF	TGCGCCAGACAACCGGGGCCTATTGTAAGGCCCCAGCATTTT
16	TRBV7-2	-	TRBJ1-2	-	CASSFKRDGRYYGYTF	TGTGCCAGCAGCTTTAAACGGGACGGTAGATACTATGGCTACACCTTC
13	TRBV9	-	TRBJ2-2	few	CASSPYVTGELFF	TGTGCCAGCAGCCCTTACGTCACCGGGGAGCTGTTTTTT
15	TRBV19	TRBD1	TRBJ2-2	-	CASLPGDRHTGELFF	TGTGCCAGTCTCCCAGGGGACAGACACACCGGGGAGCTGTTTTTT
14	TRBV28	-	TRBJ2-7	-	CASSNHEGTNEQYF	TGTGCCAGCAGTAACCACGAAGGGACCAACGAGCAGTACTTC
12	TRBV14	-	TRBJ1-5	-	CASSQDNQPQHF	TGTGCCAGCAGCCAAGACAATCAGCCCCAGCATTTT
14	TRBV19	-	TRBJ1-3	-	CASSKDLSGNTIYF	TGTGCCAGTAGCAAAGACCTCTCTGGAAACACCATATATTTT
12	TRBV11-3	-	TRBJ1-6	-	CASSLGGSPLHF	TGTGCCAGCAGCTTAGGGGGCTCACCCCTCCACTTT
16	TRBV4-1	-	TRBJ1-4	-	CASSQGRWNTNEKLFF	TGCGCCAGCAGCCAAGGCAGGTGGAATACTAATGAAAAACTGTTTTTT
13	TRBV6-5	-	TRBJ1-1	-	CASLKKVNTEAFF	TGTGCCAGCCTTAAGAAGGTGAACACTGAAGCTTTCTTT
15	TRBV28	-	TRBJ2-1	-	CASSGRTGSYNEQFF	TGTGCCAGCAGTGGAAGGACGGGCTCCTACAATGAGCAGTTCTTC
13	TRBV5-4	TRBD1	TRBJ2-7	-	CASSPTGVREQYF	TGTGCCAGCAGCCCCACAGGGGTCCGGGAGCAGTACTTC
14	TRBV19	-	TRBJ1-1	-	CATRVGGENTEAFF	TGTGCCACCCGGGTCGGCGGAGAGAACACTGAAGCTTTCTTT
13	TRBV11-1	-	TRBJ2-5	once	CASSLFQTETQYF	TGTGCCAGCAGCTTATTCCAGACAGAGACCCAGTACTTC
15	TRBV6-1	TRBD1	TRBJ1-5	once	CASSKTTGGGQPQHF	TGTGCCAGCAGCAAGACGACAGGGGGCGGCCAGCCCCAGCATTTT
14	TRBV4-1	-	TRBJ2-5	-	CASSQSYLGETQYF	TGCGCCAGCAGCCAATCCTACCTGGGGGAGACCCAGTACTTC
15	TRBV18	TRBD2	TRBJ2-1	-	CASSPPLAGANEQFF	TGTGCCAGCTCACCACCCCTAGCGGGAGCGAATGAGCAGTTCTTC
13	TRBV27	TRBD1	TRBJ1-1	-	CASNPAGGTEAFF	TGTGCCAGCAATCCGGCAGGGGGCACTGAAGCTTTCTTT
15	TRBV28	-	TRBJ1-2	-	CASSSPSEANYGYTF	TGTGCCAGCAGTTCTCCGTCTGAAGCTAACTATGGCTACACCTTC
16	TRBV5-1	-	TRBJ2-7	-	CASSPSPTSSTYEQYF	TGCGCCAGCAGCCCATCCCCCACTAGTTCCACCTACGAGCAGTACTTC
16	TRBV4-1	-	TRBJ2-2	-	CASSQGPLGGAGELFF	TGCGCCAGCAGCCAGGGGCCTTTAGGGGGGGCCGGGGAGCTGTTTTTT
14	TRBV15	-	TRBJ2-7	few	CATSRRRNTGEQYF	TGTGCCACCAGCAGACGAAGAAATACGGGCGAGCAGTACTTC
15	TRBV10-3	TRBD2	TRBJ2-1	-	CAISGAGGMFNEQFF	TGTGCCATCAGTGGAGCGGGAGGTATGTTCAATGAGCAGTTCTTC
10	TRBV5-8	-	TRBJ2-4	-	CASTGNIQYF	TGTGCCAGCACGGGAAACATTCAGTACTTC
11	TRBV30	-	TRBJ1-1	few	CACERNTEAFF	TGTGCCTGTGAGAGGAACACTGAAGCTTTCTTT
15	TRBV28	TRBD1	TRBJ2-6	-	CASNRGHPGANVLTF	TGTGCCAGCAATAGGGGGCACCCTGGGGCCAACGTCCTGACTTTC
18	TRBV7-9	TRBD2	TRBJ2-7	-	CASSLLLAGGSGSYEQYF	TGTGCCAGCAGCTTACTACTAGCGGGAGGGTCGGGGTCCTACGAGCAGTACTTC
15	TRBV11-3	TRBD2	TRBJ2-1	-	CASSLGLAGADEQFF	TGTGCCAGCAGCTTAGGCCTAGCGGGAGCCGATGAGCAGTTCTTC
17	TRBV10-2	TRBD2	TRBJ2-7	-	CASSEGGTSGNSYEQYF	TGCGCCAGCAGTGAGGGAGGGACTAGCGGAAACTCCTACGAGCAGTACTTC
12	TRBV29-1	-	TRBJ2-7	-	CSVRRYWGEQYF	TGCAGCGTTCGGCGATACTGGGGCGAGCAGTACTTC
15	TRBV19	-	TRBJ2-3	-	CASSIERERADTQYF	TGTGCCAGTAGTATAGAACGGGAGAGGGCAGATACGCAGTATTTT
13	TRBV19	-	TRBJ2-2	-	CASSPQGPGELFF	TGTGCCAGTAGTCCCCAGGGTCCCGGGGAGCTGTTTTTT
14	TRBV7-9	TRBD2	TRBJ2-7	-	CASGTSGTSDEQYF	TGTGCCAGCGGGACTTCCGGGACTAGCGACGAGCAGTACTTC
14	TRBV7-7	-	TRBJ2-7	-	CASSFGPGAYEQYF	TGTGCTAGCAGCTTTGGACCGGGGGCGTACGAGCAGTACTTC
12	TRBV5-8	-	TRBJ1-1	few	CASFRGGTEAFF	TGTGCCAGCTTCCGGGGGGGCACTGAAGCTTTCTTT
11	TRBV20-1	-	TRBJ2-1	-	CSARDPDEQFF	TGCAGTGCTAGAGATCCCGATGAGCAGTTCTTC
13	TRBV9	-	TRBJ2-7	-	CASSVAWGYEQYF	TGTGCCAGCAGCGTAGCTTGGGGCTACGAGCAGTACTTC
14	TRBV5-1	TRBD1	TRBJ2-7	-	CASSLGTGGYEQYF	TGCGCCAGCAGCTTGGGAACAGGGGGCTACGAGCAGTACTTC
14	TRBV4-1	-	TRBJ2-7	-	CASSQELWSYEQYF	TGCGCCAGCAGCCAAGAACTGTGGTCCTACGAGCAGTACTTC
14	TRBV11-3	-	TRBJ2-1	-	CASSLGTVYNEQFF	TGTGCCAGCAGCTTAGGGACAGTTTACAATGAGCAGTTCTTC
14	TRBV10-1	-	TRBJ2-1	-	CASSEGLDINEQFF	TGCGCCAGCAGTGAAGGGTTAGACATCAATGAGCAGTTCTTC
15	TRBV18	TRBD1	TRBJ2-1	once	CASSPPRTGVDEQFF	TGTGCCAGCTCACCACCGAGGACAGGGGTTGATGAGCAGTTCTTC
15	TRBV9	-	TRBJ2-2	once	CASSPPRGATGELFF	TGTGCCAGCAGCCCCCCCCGGGGGGCCACCGGGGAGCTGTTTTTT
15	TRBV7-6	TRBD2	TRBJ2-7	-	CASSPTWGRAHEQYF	TGTGCCAGCAGTCCCACTTGGGGGAGGGCCCACGAGCAGTACTTC
13	TRBV11-3	TRBD2	TRBJ2-1	-	CASSLHPGTTQFF	TGTGCCAGCAGCTTACACCCCGGGACTACCCAGTTCTTC
15	TRBV5-6	TRBD2	TRBJ2-1	-	CASSPLAGGNNEQFF	TGTGCCAGCAGCCCCCTAGCGGGGGGGAACAATGAGCAGTTCTTC
15	TRBV7-2	-	TRBJ2-1	-	CASSLTKLATNEQFF	TGTGCCAGCAGCTTAACTAAGCTAGCGACCAATGAGCAGTTCTTC
14	TRBV18	-	TRBJ2-7	-	CASSRPEIRGEQYF	TGTGCCAGCTCACGCCCCGAGATTAGGGGCGAGCAGTACTTC
12	TRBV28	-	TRBJ1-2	-	CASSLLTHGYTF	TGTGCCAGCAGTCTTCTGACTCATGGCTACACCTTC
17	TRBV27	TRBD2	TRBJ2-2	-	CASSDLGLADNTGELFF	TGTGCCAGCAGCGACCTTGGACTAGCGGATAACACCGGGGAGCTGTTTTTT
13	TRBV28	-	TRBJ2-7	-	CASSENRAYEQYF	TGTGCCAGCAGCGAGAATCGAGCCTACGAGCAGTACTTC
13	TRBV16	-	TRBJ2-7	-	CASSQQEQGPQYF	TGTGCCAGCAGCCAGCAGGAACAGGGCCCCCAGTACTTC
13	TRBV28	-	TRBJ1-1	few	CASTGTVNTEAFF	TGTGCCAGCACTGGGACGGTGAACACTGAAGCTTTCTTT